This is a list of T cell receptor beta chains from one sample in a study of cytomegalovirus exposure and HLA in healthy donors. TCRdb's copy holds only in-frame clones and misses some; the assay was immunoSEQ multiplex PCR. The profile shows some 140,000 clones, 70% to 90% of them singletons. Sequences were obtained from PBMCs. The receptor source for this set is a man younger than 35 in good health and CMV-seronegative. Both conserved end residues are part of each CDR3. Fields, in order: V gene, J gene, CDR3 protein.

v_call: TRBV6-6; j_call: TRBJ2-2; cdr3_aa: CASRARGGRFTGELFF
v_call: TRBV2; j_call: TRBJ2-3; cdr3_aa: CASSWDFTDTQYF
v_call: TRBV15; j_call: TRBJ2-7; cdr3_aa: CATSRRTGWEQYF
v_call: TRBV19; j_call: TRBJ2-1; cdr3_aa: CASSIGTGVINEQFF
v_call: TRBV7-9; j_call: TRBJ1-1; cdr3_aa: CASSPNRNTEAFF
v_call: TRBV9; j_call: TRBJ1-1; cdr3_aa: CASSAHSGRDTEAFF
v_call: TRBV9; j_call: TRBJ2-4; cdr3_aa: CASSVGPAKNIQYF
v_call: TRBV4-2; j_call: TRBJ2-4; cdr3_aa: CASSQDTGEVNIQYF
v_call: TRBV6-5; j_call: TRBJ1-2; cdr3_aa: CASSIGDGYTF
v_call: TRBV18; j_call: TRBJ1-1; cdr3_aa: CASSPGLMNTEAFF
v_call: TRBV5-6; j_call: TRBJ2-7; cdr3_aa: CASSLALQGPSYEQYF
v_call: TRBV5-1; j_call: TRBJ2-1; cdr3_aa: CASSTSTGAPNEQFF
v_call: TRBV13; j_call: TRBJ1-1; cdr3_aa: CASSLEGPRGTEAFF
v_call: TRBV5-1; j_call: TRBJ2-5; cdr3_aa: CASSLVGGETQYF
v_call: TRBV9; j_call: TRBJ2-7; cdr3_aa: CASSVGGQGIRYEQYF
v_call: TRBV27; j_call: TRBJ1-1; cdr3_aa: CASSLPGQGRTEAFF
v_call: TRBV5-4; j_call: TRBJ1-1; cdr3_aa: CAVAGNTEAFF
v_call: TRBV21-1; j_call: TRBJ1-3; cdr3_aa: CASSPRDRGPSGNTIYF
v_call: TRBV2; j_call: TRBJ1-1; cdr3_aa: CASTDPGVSEAFF
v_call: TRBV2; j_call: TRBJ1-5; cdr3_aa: CASRGDRVLQPQHF
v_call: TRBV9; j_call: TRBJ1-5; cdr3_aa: CASSVEGDVGQPQHF
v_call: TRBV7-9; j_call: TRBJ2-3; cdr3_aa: CASSPWGTSGTDTQYF
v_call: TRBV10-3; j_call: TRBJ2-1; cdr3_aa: CAITLGQSTSYNEQFF
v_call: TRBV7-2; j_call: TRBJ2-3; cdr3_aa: CASSLISHPTDTQYF
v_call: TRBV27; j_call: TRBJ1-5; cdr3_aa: CASSRGRDQPQHF
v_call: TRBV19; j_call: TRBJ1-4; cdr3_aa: CASKRDRGSEKLFF
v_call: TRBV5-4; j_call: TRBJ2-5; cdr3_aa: CASSLNRGETQYF
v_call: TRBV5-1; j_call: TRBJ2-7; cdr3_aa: CASSLAPSGGSYEQYF
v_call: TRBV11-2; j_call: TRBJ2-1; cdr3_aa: CASSLWGAGRGVNDEQFF
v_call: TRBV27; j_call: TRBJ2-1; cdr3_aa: CASSLRGTSIFVYNEQFF
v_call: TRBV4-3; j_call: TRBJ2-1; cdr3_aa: CASSQERNGYNEQFF
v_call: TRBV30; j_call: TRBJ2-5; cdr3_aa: CAWSPSFQENQYF
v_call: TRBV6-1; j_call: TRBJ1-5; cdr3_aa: CASSGWEGTYSNQPQHF
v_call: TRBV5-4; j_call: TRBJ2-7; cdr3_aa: CASSLRPSAEQYF
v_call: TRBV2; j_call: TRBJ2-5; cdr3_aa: CASKSVPSGETQYF
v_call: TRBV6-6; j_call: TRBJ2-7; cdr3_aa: CASSTESRGLYEQYF
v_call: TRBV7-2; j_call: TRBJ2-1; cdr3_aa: CASSGRDPRDEQFF
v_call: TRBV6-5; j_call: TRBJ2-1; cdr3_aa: CASSSGLADRNEQFF
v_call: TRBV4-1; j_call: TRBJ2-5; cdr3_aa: CASSRQDSGASGGPGETQYF
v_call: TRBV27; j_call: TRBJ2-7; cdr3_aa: CASSTGPGQGDYEQYF
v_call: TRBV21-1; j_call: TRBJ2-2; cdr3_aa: CAIPIGGGTGELFF
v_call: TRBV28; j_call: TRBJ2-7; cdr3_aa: CASSYLGNDEQYF
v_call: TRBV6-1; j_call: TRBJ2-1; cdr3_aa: CASSGARASGYNEQFF
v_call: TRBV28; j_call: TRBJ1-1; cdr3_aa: CASLVTRGRNTEAFF
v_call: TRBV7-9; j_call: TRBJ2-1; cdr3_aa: CASFRTRDNEQFF
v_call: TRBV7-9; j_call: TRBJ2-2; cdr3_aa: CASSPRTGGAPGTGELFF
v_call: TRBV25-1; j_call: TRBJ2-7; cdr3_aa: CASSVQGFSNEQYF
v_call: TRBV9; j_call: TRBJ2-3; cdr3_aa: CASSPGGGRSTDTQYF
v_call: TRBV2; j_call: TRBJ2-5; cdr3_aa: CASSDQGLGRTQYF
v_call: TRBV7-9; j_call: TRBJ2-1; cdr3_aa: CASSLAEAEYNEQFF